This passage covers 19 T cell receptor beta chains from one sample sequenced in a study of T cells in narcolepsy. Produced via immunoSEQ multiplex PCR; TCRdb's table is partial and in-frame only. Of about 15,000 clones listed, 85% are singletons. Sequencing used memory (CD45RA-) CD4+ T cells from blood. The receptor source for this set is a human donor in good health.

J is TRBJ2-4 and V is TRBV11-2, with D possibly being TRBD2 (5 bases). This CDR3 has 16 residues. Germline V CDR1 and CDR2: SGHAT, FQNNGV. V gave up 3 bases and J gave up 3 bases, with 15 bases separating them. The CDR3 here is CASSFTRVWGKNIQYF. In DNA form, the CDR3 reads TGTGCCAGCAGCTTCACTAGGGTATGGGGCAAAAACATTCAGTACTTC.

This rearrangement joins TRBV5-6 to TRBJ2-7; D unclear. The ends were cut back, 1 base at V and 2 bases at J, with 7 bases in the middle. The germline CDR1 and CDR2 sequences are SGHDT and YYEEEE. The CDR3 covers 13 residues. The CDR3 DNA reads TGTGCCAGCAGCTTGCCCGAAGCCTACGAGCAGTACTTC. Amino acid sequence: CASSLPEAYEQYF.

The gene calls are TRBV30 and TRBJ2-1; D possibly corresponds to TRBD2 (7 bases). The ends were cut back, 4 bases at V and 7 bases at J, with 14 bases in the middle. The germline V gene encodes CDR1 GTSNPN and CDR2 SVGIG (reference sequence). The CDR3 has 13 residues. DNA for the CDR3: TGTGCCTGGATAGGGGGGGTAGGGAATGAGCAGTTCTTC. It codes for CAWIGGVGNEQFF. The full variable domain, with the rest looked up from reference TRBV30 and TRBJ2-1, is SQTIHQWPATLVQPVGSPLSLECTVEGTSNPNLYWYRQAAGRGLQLLFYSVGIGQISSEVPQNLSASRPQDRQFILSSKKLLLSDSGFYLCAWIGGVGNEQFFGPGTRLTVL.

The DNA of the CDR3 is TGTGCCAGCAGCTTGTCCGGTCGGACTAATGAAAAACTGTTTTTT. Protein product: CASSLSGRTNEKLFF. V is TRBV5-6 and J is TRBJ1-4; D ambiguous. V was trimmed by 1 base and J by 2 bases, leaving 9 bases between them. This CDR3 region has 15 residues. In germline, CDR1 is SGHDT, CDR2 YYEEEE.

This rearrangement joins TRBV30 to TRBJ2-6; unclear D gene. This CDR3 comprises 13 residues. Germline values: CDR1 GTSNPN, CDR2 SVGIG (reference sequence). Trimming stripped 4 bases from V and 1 base from J, with 5 bases between. CDR3 sequence: CAWKVSGANVLTF. In DNA, the CDR3 is TGTGCCTGGAAGGTGTCTGGGGCCAACGTCCTGACTTTC.

The rearrangement uses TRBV6-5 and TRBJ1-5, with D possibly matching TRBD1 (6 bases). From germline, CDR1 is MNHEY and CDR2 SVGAGI. The CDR3 has 15 residues. V was cut by 0 bases and J by 6 bases, with 12 bases left in between. CDR3 region: CASSYSQGMGQPQHF. The CDR3 nucleotides are TGTGCCAGCAGTTACTCCCAGGGGATGGGTCAGCCCCAGCATTTT.

This chain connects TRBV10-3 to TRBJ2-6, with 12 bases aligning to TRBD1. After removal of 4 bases from V and 4 bases from J, the junction contained 11 bases not matched to a gene. The V gene's germline CDR1 is ENHRY and CDR2 SYGVKD. This CDR3 is built from 19 residues. Written as DNA, the CDR3 is TGTGCCATCAGTGCTTCGGGACAGGGGGCGTTAACCGGGGCCAACGTCCTGACTTTC. This translates into CAISASGQGALTGANVLTF.

The chain couples TRBV7-9 to TRBJ2-3; D might be TRBD2 (5 bases). This CDR3 comprises 14 residues. V gave up 2 bases and J gave up 1 base, with 7 bases separating them. Germline CDR1 reads SEHNR; CDR2 reads FQNEAQ (reference sequence). The CDR3 here is CASSLRAGTDTQYF. CDR3 DNA sequence: TGTGCCAGCAGCTTACGAGCGGGCACAGATACGCAGTATTTT.

The chain has TRBV19 and TRBJ1-1; 9 bases are shared with TRBD1. After removal of 2 bases from V and 5 bases from J, the junction contained 6 bases not matched to a gene. Germline loops: CDR1 LNHDA, CDR2 SQIVND (reference sequence). This CDR3 comprises 15 residues. The CDR3 DNA reads as TGTGCCAGTAGTATATACGGGACAGGGAGGACTGAAGCTTTCTTT. This encodes CASSIYGTGRTEAFF.

This chain links TRBV11-2 with TRBJ2-5, with D tentatively TRBD1 or TRBD2 (5 bases each). Germline CDR1 is SGHAT and CDR2 is FQNNGV. The V end lost 0 bases, the J end lost 5 bases, and 7 bases lay between the germline ends. This CDR3 is built from 13 residues. CDR3 sequence (DNA): TGTGCCAGCAGCTTAGAGGGGGTGGAGACCCAGTACTTC. It encodes CASSLEGVETQYF.

The genes are TRBV13 and TRBJ2-1, with 13 nucleotides matching TRBD2. CDR3 length: 14 residues. The J segment lost 10 bases and the V segment lost 5 bases, leaving 5 bases of the junction unmatched. Germline loops: CDR1 PRHDT, CDR2 FYEKMQ (reference sequence). The CDR3 DNA sequence: TGTGCCAGCAGCACTAGCGGGAGGGCCCCCGAGCAGTTCTTC. Translating gives CASSTSGRAPEQFF.

There are a few counts of this clone. J is TRBJ1-1 and V is TRBV4-1; D remains ambiguous. With 6 bases removed from V and 0 bases from J, the gap between germline ends came to 8 bases. Per the germline V gene, CDR1 is MGHRA and CDR2 is YSYEKL. The CDR3 has 13 amino acids. Here the CDR3 DNA reads TGCGCCAGCAGGGGTCTGATGAACACTGAAGCTTTCTTT. Protein product: CASRGLMNTEAFF.

This clone came up once. The chain combines TRBV10-3 with TRBJ2-3, with D tentatively TRBD2 (7 bases). The CDR3 length is 15 residues. CDR1 is ENHRY and CDR2 is SYGVKD in the germline V gene. The V end lost 5 bases, the J end lost 2 bases, and 14 bases lay between the germline ends. The CDR3 region is CAISSFRGATDTQYF. CDR3 nucleotide sequence: TGTGCCATCAGTTCATTTCGGGGGGCCACAGATACGCAGTATTTT.

This rearrangement joins TRBV10-3 to TRBJ2-2; 7 positions match TRBD2. With 8 bases clipped from V and 6 bases from J, the junction kept 3 bases outside the gene matches. CDR1 is ENHRY and CDR2 is SYGVKD in the germline V gene. This CDR3 spans 12 amino acids. The CDR3 region is CAIGREAGELFF. The CDR3 nucleotides are TGTGCCATCGGCCGGGAGGCCGGGGAGCTGTTTTTT.

The chain employs TRBV7-2 and TRBJ1-2; unclear D gene. The length of the CDR3 is 15 residues. V shed 6 bases and J shed 0 bases, with 14 bases lying between them. Germline V gene sequence: CDR1 SGHTA, CDR2 FQGNSA. DNA of the CDR3: TGTGCCAGCAGTCTCCACATCGGCCCTAACTATGGCTACACCTTC. It codes for CASSLHIGPNYGYTF.

This rearrangement joins TRBV7-9 to TRBJ1-5, with 7 bases fitting TRBD1. There are 14 residues in the CDR3. Germline V lookup: CDR1 SEHNR, CDR2 FQNEAQ (reference sequence). The trim removed 5 bases at V and 5 bases at J, leaving 6 bases unmatched. The CDR3 sequence is CASSPGTADQPQHF. In nucleotides, the CDR3 is TGTGCCAGCAGCCCCGGGACAGCCGATCAGCCCCAGCATTTT. Full variable domain (rest looked up from reference TRBV7-9 and TRBJ1-5): DTGVSQNPRHKITKRGQNVTFRCDPISEHNRLYWYRQTLGQGPEFLTYFQNEAQLEKSRLLSDRFSAERPKGSFSTLEIQRTEQGDSAMYLCASSPGTADQPQHFGDGTRLSIL.

This sequence joins TRBV28 and TRBJ2-3; 9 positions match TRBD1. Germline V CDR1 and CDR2: MDHEN, SYDVKM. This CDR3 region has 16 residues. Trimming removed 4 bases from V and 6 bases from J; junction bases left unmatched: 11. CDR3 amino acids: CASSSPGTGLTDTQYF. DNA for the CDR3: TGTGCCAGCAGTTCTCCCGGGACAGGGTTGACGGATACGCAGTATTTT.

In its sample, this clone was seen a few times. The V gene is TRBV7-9, the J gene TRBJ1-1, with unresolved D. This CDR3 contains 13 residues. Between the trimmed V and J ends, which lost 4 bases and 0 bases, there was a span of 6 bases. The V gene's germline CDR1 is SEHNR and CDR2 FQNEAQ (reference sequence). CDR3 sequence: CASSYAVNTEAFF. The CDR3 DNA is TGTGCCAGCAGCTACGCCGTGAACACTGAAGCTTTCTTT.

The chain uses TRBV7-9 and TRBJ1-1; D not certain. This CDR3 is built from 13 residues. Germline lookup yields CDR1 SEHNR and CDR2 FQNEAQ (reference sequence). Between the trimmed V and J ends, which lost 5 bases and 3 bases, there was a span of 10 bases. The chain's CDR3 is CASSLPSDTEAFF. Here the CDR3 DNA reads TGTGCCAGCAGCCTCCCCTCTGACACTGAAGCTTTCTTT.